Each of the 30 T cell receptor beta chains below was sequenced from the same sample in a study of T cells expressing NK-cell markers. TCRdb re-called the 5' RACE reads; every CDR3 protein appears as one record, without DNA. Its table records 500,000 to 600,000 distinct CDR3 sequences. The sequenced material came from blood T cells: a sorted CD56 or NKG2C T cell subset, CD4+ or CD8+ T cells, or bulk PBMC T cells (not recorded which). The receptors were sampled from a man between 18 and 35 years old in good health.

This chain joins TRBV20-1 and TRBJ2-3; the TCRdb call, TRBD2, lacks DNA for checking. This CDR3 is built from 12 residues. Germline CDR1 reads DFQATT; CDR2 reads SNEGSKA (reference sequence). The CDR3 loop is CSGGGMPDTQYF.

This rearrangement joins TRBV3-1 to TRBJ2-1; checking the TCRdb D call of TRBD2 is not possible without DNA. The CDR3 has 15 residues. Per germline, CDR1 LGHDT and CDR2 YNNKEL (reference sequence). CDR3 region: CASSRTSASYNEQFF.

The rearrangement links TRBV4-3 to TRBJ2-7; TCRdb indicates TRBD1, and absent DNA this call remains unverified. CDR3 length equals 15 residues. CDR1 is LGHNA and CDR2 is YSLEER in the germline V gene. CDR3 region: CASSPSVGGLNEQYF.

The rearrangement uses TRBV6-5 and TRBJ2-5. CDR3 length equals 14 residues. Germline lookup yields CDR1 MNHEY and CDR2 SVGAGI. CDR3 sequence reads: CASSYYGWSETQYF.

This CDR3 is CAISEGQGGYTF. The chain uses TRBV10-3 and TRBJ1-2; the TRBD1 assignment by TCRdb is unverifiable without DNA. There are 12 residues in the CDR3. Germline CDR1 reads ENHRY; CDR2 reads SYGVKD.

The chain links TRBV18 to TRBJ2-7. Germline-derived CDR1 and CDR2 are KGHSH and LQKENI. The CDR3 runs to 13 residues. This CDR3 reads CASSPQDTYEQYF.

The chain carries TRBV12-3 or TRBV12-4 and TRBJ1-5; with no DNA, the TCRdb D assignment of TRBD1 cannot be verified. This CDR3 spans 14 amino acids. CDR3: CASAYGAPNQPQHF.

V usage is TRBV10-3 and J usage is TRBJ2-2; the D gene TCRdb calls, TRBD2, cannot be checked with no DNA. The CDR3 is 15 amino acids. Germline loops: CDR1 ENHRY, CDR2 SYGVKD. This CDR3 is CAIRVTSGSPGELFF.

The chain's CDR3 is CASSLVQATNEKLFF. This rearrangement joins TRBV5-1 to TRBJ1-4. Germline CDR1 is SGHRS and CDR2 is YFSETQ. The CDR3 is made up of 15 amino acids. The full variable domain, its missing parts supplied by reference TRBV5-1 and TRBJ1-4, is KAGVTQTPRYLIKTRGQQVTLSCSPISGHRSVSWYQQTPGQGLQFLFEYFSETQRNKGNFPGRFSGRQFSNSRSEMNVSTLELGDSALYLCASSLVQATNEKLFFGSGTQLSVL.

The chain links TRBV5-1 to TRBJ2-7; the TCRdb call, TRBD2, lacks DNA for checking. The CDR3 is made up of 16 amino acids. Germline-derived CDR1 and CDR2 are SGHRS and YFSETQ. CDR3 residues: CASSDPSGRGSYEQYF.

The chain has TRBV6-2 or TRBV6-3 and TRBJ2-7. The CDR3 covers 15 residues. Germline values: CDR1 MNHEY, CDR2 SVGEGT. CDR3 region: CASSYPKSVAYEQYF.

The chain is built from TRBV2 and TRBJ2-6; TCRdb returns TRBD1, unconfirmable since there is no DNA. The germline CDR1 and CDR2 sequences are SNHLY and FYNNEI. The CDR3 covers 16 residues. CDR3 in amino acids: CASSGQGTAGANVLTF.

The rearrangement joins TRBV24-1 to TRBJ2-6; the TRBD2 assignment by TCRdb is unverifiable without DNA. The length of the CDR3 is 15 residues. Germline loops: CDR1 KGHDR, CDR2 SFDVKD. The CDR3: CATSPSLDGANVLTF.

This chain links TRBV6-2 or TRBV6-3 with TRBJ2-7; as DNA is missing, the TRBD2 call by TCRdb cannot be tested. The germline gives CDR1 MNHEY, CDR2 SVGEGT. This CDR3 has 14 residues. CDR3: CASSGEDGRYEQYF.

The chain is built from TRBV4-1 and TRBJ1-2. Germline CDR1 and CDR2: MGHRA and YSYEKL. The CDR3 is 16 amino acids. The CDR3 loop is CASSQEVQVQIYGYTF.

The V call is TRBV6-5, the J call TRBJ1-3. CDR1 MNHEY and CDR2 SVGAGI come from the germline V gene. The CDR3 runs to 17 residues. The CDR3 is CASSYSGPPPSGNTIYF.

V usage is TRBV20-1 and J usage is TRBJ2-7; the TCRdb call, TRBD2, lacks DNA for checking. Germline V gene lookup returns CDR1 DFQATT and CDR2 SNEGSKA (reference sequence). The CDR3 runs to 19 residues. CDR3: CSARDRRGLAGGPSREQYF.

V is TRBV7-9 and J is TRBJ1-5. Germline-derived CDR1 and CDR2 are SEHNR and FQNEAQ (reference sequence). This CDR3 contains 16 residues. The CDR3: CASRVREAAELQPQHF.

The gene calls are TRBV20-1 and TRBJ1-4. CDR1 is DFQATT, CDR2 SNEGSKA, per germline (reference sequence). The CDR3 is made up of 14 amino acids. The CDR3 protein is CSAGWTDSHEKLFF.

V is TRBV20-1 and J is TRBJ2-2; TCRdb reports TRBD1, a call that lacks DNA to check it against. Germline V CDR1 and CDR2: DFQATT, SNEGSKA (reference sequence). The CDR3 spans 16 residues. The CDR3 is CSVQSWGERGTGELFF.

The chain couples TRBV10-3 to TRBJ2-1; lacking DNA, the TRBD2 call made by TCRdb goes unchecked. This CDR3 has 14 residues. Germline V gives CDR1 ENHRY, CDR2 SYGVKD. The CDR3 loop reads CAISGRDPYNEQFF.

The chain recombines TRBV29-1 with TRBJ1-1. Germline CDR1 is SQVTM and CDR2 is ANQGSEA. The CDR3 is 12 amino acids. The CDR3 here is CSAQIGDTEAFF.

The CDR3 region is CASSLEALWGYTF. The chain uses TRBV5-6 and TRBJ1-2. Per the germline V gene, CDR1 is SGHDT and CDR2 is YYEEEE. The CDR3 runs to 13 residues.

The V gene is TRBV7-9, the J gene TRBJ1-2; TCRdb's D gene call, TRBD1, goes unchecked for lack of DNA. The CDR3 runs to 13 residues. Germline CDR1 is SEHNR and CDR2 is FQNEAQ (reference sequence). CDR3 amino acids: CASSPPVWYGYTF.

The V call is TRBV4-2, the J call TRBJ2-3; checking the TCRdb D call of TRBD1 is not possible without DNA. CDR1 is LGHNA and CDR2 is YNFKEQ in the germline V gene. This CDR3 has 17 residues. Here the CDR3 reads CASSQSGNRGPTDTQYF.

V is TRBV6-5 and J is TRBJ2-2; absent DNA, TCRdb's TRBD2 call cannot be checked. The length of the CDR3 is 16 residues. Germline CDR1 is MNHEY and CDR2 is SVGAGI. The CDR3 loop reads CASSYSTAGGGGELFF.

The V call is TRBV5-1, the J call TRBJ2-1; the TRBD2 assignment by TCRdb is unverifiable without DNA. This CDR3 spans 13 amino acids. Germline values: CDR1 SGHRS, CDR2 YFSETQ. The CDR3 spells CASSFSGMNEQFF.

The J gene is TRBJ2-1, the V gene TRBV7-9; TCRdb returns TRBD1, unconfirmable since there is no DNA. Germline V gives CDR1 SEHNR, CDR2 FQNEAQ (reference sequence). There are 14 residues in the CDR3. CDR3 residues: CASSPGTGADEQFF.

The V and J genes are TRBV11-2 and TRBJ2-1; TCRdb names TRBD2, which stays unverified in the absence of DNA. Germline-derived CDR1 and CDR2 are SGHAT and FQNNGV. The CDR3 consists of 18 residues. The CDR3 sequence is CASRPGLAVILGYNEQFF.

The chain has TRBV6-5 and TRBJ2-1; TCRdb outputs TRBD1, but without DNA this stays unchecked. The CDR3 spans 16 residues. The germline V gene has CDR1 MNHEY and CDR2 SVGAGI. This chain's CDR3 is CASSYGTGKGYNEQFF.